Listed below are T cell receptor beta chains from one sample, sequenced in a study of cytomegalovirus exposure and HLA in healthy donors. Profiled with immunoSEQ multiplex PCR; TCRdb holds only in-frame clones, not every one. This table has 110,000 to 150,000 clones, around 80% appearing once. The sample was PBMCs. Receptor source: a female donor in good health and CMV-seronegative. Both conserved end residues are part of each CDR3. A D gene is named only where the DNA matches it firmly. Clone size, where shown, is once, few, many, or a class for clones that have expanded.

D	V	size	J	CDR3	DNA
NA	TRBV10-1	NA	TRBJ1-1	CASYSGGVNTEAFF	TGCGCCAGCTATTCGGGGGGGGTGAACACTGAAGCTTTCTTT
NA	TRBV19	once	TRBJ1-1	CASSIGTGLAGDTEAFF	TGTGCCAGTAGTATAGGAACAGGCTTGGCCGGTGACACTGAAGCTTTCTTT
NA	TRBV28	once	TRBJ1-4	CASSPRGTGRGTNEKLFF	TGTGCCAGCAGCCCGAGGGGTACAGGGAGAGGAACTAATGAAAAACTGTTTTTT
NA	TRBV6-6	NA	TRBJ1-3	CASSPTGSGNTIYF	TGTGCCAGCAGTCCTACAGGGAGCGGAAACACCATATATTTT
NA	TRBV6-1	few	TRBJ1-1	CASSQTRGTEAFF	TGTGCCAGCAGTCAAACACGGGGCACTGAAGCTTTCTTT
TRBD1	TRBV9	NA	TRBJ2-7	CASSVGFRTGAYEQYF	TGTGCCAGCAGCGTCGGTTTCCGGACAGGGGCCTACGAGCAGTACTTC
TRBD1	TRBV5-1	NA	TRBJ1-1	CASSLHPGTGDKAFF	TGCGCCAGCAGCTTGCACCCCGGGACAGGGGATAAAGCTTTCTTT
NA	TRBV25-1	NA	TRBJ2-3	CASSVGGVADTQYF	TGTGCCAGCAGTGTAGGGGGAGTCGCAGATACGCAGTATTTT
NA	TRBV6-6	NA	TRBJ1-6	CASTRVLSYNSPLHF	TGTGCCAGCACCCGGGTCCTCTCCTATAATTCACCCCTCCACTTT
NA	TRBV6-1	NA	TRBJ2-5	CASKGQGVRTQYF	TGTGCCAGCAAGGGGCAGGGCGTGAGGACCCAGTACTTC
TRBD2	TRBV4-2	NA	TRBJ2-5	CASSQDRSRGRVWETQYF	TGTGCCAGCAGCCAAGATAGGAGTCGGGGGAGGGTCTGGGAGACCCAGTACTTC
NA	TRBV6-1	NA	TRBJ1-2	CASKGVGADGYTF	TGTGCCAGCAAGGGAGTGGGGGCGGATGGCTACACCTTC
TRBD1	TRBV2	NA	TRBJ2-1	CASSDAGQGNSEQFF	TGTGCCAGCAGTGACGCTGGACAGGGAAATAGTGAGCAGTTCTTC
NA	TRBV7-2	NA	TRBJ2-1	CASSRLGGAYNEQFF	TGTGCCAGCAGCCGTCTGGGCGGGGCCTACAATGAGCAGTTCTTC
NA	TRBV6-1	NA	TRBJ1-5	CASSESGGINQPQHF	TGTGCCAGCAGTGAAAGTGGCGGCATCAATCAGCCCCAGCATTTT
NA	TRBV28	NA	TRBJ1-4	CASEGVNEKLFF	TGTGCCAGTGAGGGTGTTAATGAAAAACTGTTTTTT
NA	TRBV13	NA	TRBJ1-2	CASSLNYGYTF	TGTGCCAGCAGCCTGAACTATGGCTACACCTTC
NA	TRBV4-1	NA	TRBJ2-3	CASSQFERTTHSTDTQYF	TGCGCCAGCAGCCAATTTGAAAGGACAACCCATAGCACAGATACGCAGTATTTT
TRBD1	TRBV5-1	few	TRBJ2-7	CASSFIPGQGRVGEQYF	TGCGCCAGCAGCTTCATCCCGGGACAGGGGCGCGTTGGCGAGCAGTACTTC
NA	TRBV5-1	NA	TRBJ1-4	CASSLEGSKNEKLFF	TGCGCCAGCAGCTTGGAAGGGAGTAAGAATGAAAAACTGTTTTTT
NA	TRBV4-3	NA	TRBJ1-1	CASSQDRVGNTEAFF	TGCGCCAGCAGCCAAGATCGGGTCGGGAACACTGAAGCTTTCTTT
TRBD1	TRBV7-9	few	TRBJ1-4	CASSSTGGEKLFF	TGTGCCAGCAGCTCGACAGGGGGTGAAAAACTGTTTTTT
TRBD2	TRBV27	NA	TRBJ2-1	CASTPGTSGGARGDKQFF	TGTGCCAGCACCCCCGGGACTAGCGGGGGGGCAAGGGGCGATAAGCAGTTCTTC
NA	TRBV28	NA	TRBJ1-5	CASSKVQGWSNQPQHF	TGTGCCAGCAGCAAAGTACAGGGATGGAGCAATCAGCCCCAGCATTTT
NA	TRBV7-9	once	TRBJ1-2	CSSSLFSGGLGGGYTF	TGTTCCAGCAGCTTATTTTCCGGCGGACTGGGGGGTGGCTACACCTTC
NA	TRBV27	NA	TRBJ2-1	CASSYQGSYNEQFF	TGTGCCAGCAGCTACCAGGGGTCCTACAATGAGCAGTTCTTC
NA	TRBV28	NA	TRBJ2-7	CASGRFSYEQYF	TGTGCCAGCGGGAGATTCTCTTACGAGCAGTACTTC
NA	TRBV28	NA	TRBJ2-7	CASSLTRDGEQYF	TGTGCCAGCAGTCTGACTAGGGACGGAGAGCAGTACTTC